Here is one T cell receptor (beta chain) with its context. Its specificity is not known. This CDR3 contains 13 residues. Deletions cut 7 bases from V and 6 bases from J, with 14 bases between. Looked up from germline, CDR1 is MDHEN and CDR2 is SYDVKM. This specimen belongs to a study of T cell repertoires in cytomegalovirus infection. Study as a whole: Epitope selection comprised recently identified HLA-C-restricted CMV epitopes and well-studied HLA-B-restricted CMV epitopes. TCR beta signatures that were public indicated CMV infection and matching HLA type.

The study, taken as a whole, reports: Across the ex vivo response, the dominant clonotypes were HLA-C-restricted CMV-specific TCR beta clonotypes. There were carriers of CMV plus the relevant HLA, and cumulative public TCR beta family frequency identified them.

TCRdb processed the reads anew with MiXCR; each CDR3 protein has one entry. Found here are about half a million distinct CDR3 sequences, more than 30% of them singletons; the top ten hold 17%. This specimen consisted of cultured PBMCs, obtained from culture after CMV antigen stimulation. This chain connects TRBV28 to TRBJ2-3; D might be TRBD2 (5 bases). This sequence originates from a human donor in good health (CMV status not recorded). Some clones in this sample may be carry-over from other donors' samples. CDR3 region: CASTAGHSDTQYF. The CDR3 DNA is TGTGCCAGCACCGCGGGCCATTCGGATACGCAGTATTTT.